Sequencing of this T cell receptor beta chain was carried out in a study of somatic mutations in cytotoxic T cells in rheumatoid arthritis. Turning to the study itself: Patient blood, which was peripheral blood collected as 30 ml EDTA, was drawn right after diagnosis and before any treatment started.

Study observations and caveats: TRBV07 showed slight underrepresentation in rheumatoid arthritis patients, unadjusted for multiple comparisons.

The authors' processing: Patient CD8+ clones exceeding 1% seldom corresponded to published virus-specific TCRB sequences. Libraries were prepared by immunoSEQ multiplex PCR; TCRdb keeps only in-frame clonotypes and omits some of them. The DNA gave D and trimming, while V, J and clone size come from that table. The data contain 10,000 to 11,000 clones, around 90% of them singletons. Note on this clone: Its antigen is not known.

Germline V gene data show CDR1 as PRHDT and CDR2 as FYEKMQ (reference sequence). The CDR3 consists of 15 residues. The V segment lost 5 bases and the J segment 0 bases; nucleotides outside the gene matches: 5. The sequencing input was CD8+ T cells sorted from blood. The chain joins TRBV13 to TRBJ1-2, with 8 bases matching TRBD1. The TCR originated in a woman aged 18 to 35 with rheumatoid arthritis. CDR3 in DNA: TGTGCCAGCAGCGTCTACAGGGGGTCTAACTATGGCTACACCTTC. This codes for CASSVYRGSNYGYTF.